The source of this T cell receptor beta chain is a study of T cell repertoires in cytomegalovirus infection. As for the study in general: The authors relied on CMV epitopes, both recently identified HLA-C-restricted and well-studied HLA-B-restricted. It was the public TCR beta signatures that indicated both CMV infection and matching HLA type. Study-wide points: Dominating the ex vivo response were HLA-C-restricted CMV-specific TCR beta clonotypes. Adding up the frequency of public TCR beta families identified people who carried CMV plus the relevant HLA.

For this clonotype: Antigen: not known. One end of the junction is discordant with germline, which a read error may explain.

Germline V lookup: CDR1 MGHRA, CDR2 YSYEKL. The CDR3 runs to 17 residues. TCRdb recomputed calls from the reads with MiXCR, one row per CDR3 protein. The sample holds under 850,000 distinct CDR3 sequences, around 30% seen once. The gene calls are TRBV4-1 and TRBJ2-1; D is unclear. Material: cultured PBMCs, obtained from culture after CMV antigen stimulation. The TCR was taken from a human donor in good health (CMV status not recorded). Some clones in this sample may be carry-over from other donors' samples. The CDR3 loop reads CASSLIKTGSSYNEQFF. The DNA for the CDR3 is TGTGCCAGCAGCCTTATAAAGACTGGTAGCTCCTACAATGAGCAGTTCTTC.